One sample yielded the 18 T cell receptor beta chains listed below, sequenced in a study of immune evolution from preneoplasia to lung adenocarcinoma. Sequencing used immunoSEQ multiplex PCR; TCRdb keeps in-frame clones, though not all of them. The sample includes roughly 3,700 clones, 76% seen only once; the top ten take 13% to 15%. Source material: FFPE minimally invasive lung adenocarcinoma tissue. Receptor source: a person aged 55-79 years with lung adenocarcinoma.

This clone is large. This chain links TRBV5-5 with TRBJ1-3; tentatively, D is TRBD1 (6 bases). V lost 4 bases to trimming and J lost 0 bases, with 20 bases between them. The length of the CDR3 is 18 residues. In germline, CDR1 is SGHKS, CDR2 YYEKEE (reference sequence). Here the CDR3 reads CASSPTESGVFSGNTIYF. Written as DNA, the CDR3 is TGTGCCAGCAGCCCCACCGAGTCAGGGGTCTTCTCTGGAAACACCATATATTTT.

The CDR3 loop reads CASGQGALNTEAFF. CDR3 DNA sequence: TGTGCCAGCGGACAGGGGGCCTTGAACACTGAAGCTTTCTTT. The V call is TRBV2, the J call TRBJ1-1, with TRBD1 identical over 11 bases. V shed 8 bases and J 0 bases; nucleotides not matched to a gene: 2. Per the germline V gene, CDR1 is SNHLY and CDR2 is FYNNEI. CDR3 length: 14 residues.

This clone occurred once. The chain joins TRBV14 to TRBJ2-1, with D unclear. Germline V gives CDR1 SGHDN, CDR2 FVKESK. CDR3 size: 14 residues. Trimming shortened V by 1 base and J by 9 bases, and 13 bases separated the two germline ends. CDR3 in amino acids: CASSQVHFGLEQFF. In DNA, the CDR3 is TGTGCCAGCAGCCAAGTCCATTTCGGGCTTGAGCAGTTCTTC.

The chain combines TRBV4-1 with TRBJ2-1, with D perhaps TRBD2 (5 bases). Trimming cost V 5 bases and J 6 bases, with 20 bases left between them. The CDR3 spans 16 residues. Germline lookup yields CDR1 MGHRA and CDR2 YSYEKL. The CDR3 region has the DNA TGCGCCAGCAGCGCAGTCGCAGCGGCCCCATCCAATGAGCAGTTCTTC. It translates to CASSAVAAAPSNEQFF.

V usage is TRBV30 and J usage is TRBJ1-5; TRBD1 is a possible D gene (6 bases). The germline CDR1 and CDR2 sequences are GTSNPN and SVGIG (reference sequence). Trimming took off 5 bases at V and 3 bases at J, with 11 bases between the two ends. The CDR3 runs 13 residues. The CDR3 DNA reads TGTGCCTGGGAACAGGGCCCCAATCAGCCCCAGCATTTT. It codes for CAWEQGPNQPQHF.

This chain links TRBV10-3 with TRBJ2-5; D is perhaps TRBD1 (5 bases). The CDR3 runs 15 residues. Germline V CDR1 and CDR2: ENHRY, SYGVKD. V lost 0 bases, J lost 5 bases, and 13 bases lay in between. CDR3 region: CAISESTAPRETQYF. The CDR3 region has the DNA TGTGCCATCAGTGAGTCGACAGCCCCCCGGGAGACCCAGTACTTC.

The CDR3 loop reads CAISAGQNYGYTF. In nucleotides, the CDR3 is TGTGCCATCAGCGCGGGACAAAACTATGGCTACACCTTC. V usage is TRBV10-3 and J usage is TRBJ1-2; TRBD1 is a possible D gene (6 bases). CDR1 and CDR2 (germline): ENHRY, SYGVKD. V was pared by 6 bases and J by 2 bases, with 10 bases between. The CDR3 length is 13 residues.

The V gene is TRBV10-3, the J gene TRBJ1-1; no clear D. There are 13 residues in the CDR3. Trimming pared 4 bases from V and 3 bases from J, leaving 9 bases between. Germline-derived CDR1 and CDR2 are ENHRY and SYGVKD. CDR3 bases: TGTGCCATCAGTGTCCGGGAGGACACTGAAGCTTTCTTT. This sequence encodes CAISVREDTEAFF.

This clone was seen a handful of times. This chain joins TRBV28 and TRBJ2-7; 7 nucleotides align to TRBD1. The CDR3 runs 14 residues. Germline values: CDR1 MDHEN, CDR2 SYDVKM. After removal of 4 bases from V and 6 bases from J, the junction contained 9 bases not matched to a gene. The CDR3 DNA reads TGTGCCAGCAGTTCGGGACAGACTACTAGCGAGCAGTACTTC. Translating gives CASSSGQTTSEQYF.

The rearrangement joins TRBV18 to TRBJ2-1, with TRBD2 matching 7 bases. Germline V gene lookup returns CDR1 KGHSH and CDR2 LQKENI. Losses at the gene ends were 5 bases for V and 8 bases for J; bases not matched to a gene: 0. This CDR3 comprises 11 residues. The CDR3 coding sequence is TGTGCCAGCTCAGGGGGGGATGAGCAGTTCTTC. As protein: CASSGGDEQFF.

The chain combines TRBV29-1 with TRBJ2-1; maybe TRBD2 (6 bases). Germline-derived CDR1 and CDR2 are SQVTM and ANQGSEA. The V and J ends lost 6 bases and 4 bases respectively, with 13 bases between them. This CDR3 comprises 13 residues. The CDR3, as DNA: TGCAGCGTCGCCCTAAGCGGGTACAATGAGCAGTTCTTC. It specifies CSVALSGYNEQFF.

This chain connects TRBV9 to TRBJ2-7; 9 bases align to TRBD1. The V gene's germline CDR1 is SGDLS and CDR2 YYNGEE. This CDR3 comprises 14 residues. Trimming removed 4 bases from V and 8 bases from J; junction bases left unmatched: 10. The CDR3 DNA follows: TGTGCCAGCAGCTTAGGACAGGGGTTCAACAAGCAGTACTTC. It translates to CASSLGQGFNKQYF.

This clone is a singleton in its sample. V gene TRBV30 combines with J gene TRBJ1-2; D is undetermined. The CDR3 extends over 12 amino acids. Per the germline V gene, CDR1 is GTSNPN and CDR2 is SVGIG (reference sequence). Trimming took 5 bases from V and 7 from J, leaving 14 bases between them. This chain's CDR3 is CAWDGAKLGYTF. CDR3 DNA sequence: TGTGCCTGGGACGGAGCGAAGCTTGGCTACACCTTC.

The rearrangement links TRBV30 to TRBJ2-7; D assignment may be TRBD1 or TRBD2 (5 bases each). The germline V and J ends were trimmed by 3 bases and 7 bases, with 16 bases remaining between them. The CDR3 has 13 residues. Per germline, CDR1 GTSNPN and CDR2 SVGIG (reference sequence). The DNA for the CDR3 is TGTGCCTGGAGCCCGGGACCGCGCTGGGAGCAGTACTTC. As protein: CAWSPGPRWEQYF.

The chain employs TRBV18 and TRBJ2-6, with a weak D call TRBD2 (5 bases). Trimming cost V 3 bases and J 0 bases, with 15 bases left between them. The CDR3 is 18 residues long. Per the germline V gene, CDR1 is KGHSH and CDR2 is LQKENI. The CDR3 sequence is CASSPGNIAGSGANVLTF. In DNA, the CDR3 is TGTGCCAGCTCACCCGGGAATATTGCGGGCTCTGGGGCCAACGTCCTGACTTTC.

This clone was counted a single time. The chain carries TRBV6-1 and TRBJ2-2; maybe TRBD2 (6 bases). The V and J ends lost 4 bases and 3 bases respectively, with 9 bases between them. Looked up from germline, CDR1 is MNHNS and CDR2 is SASEGT. This CDR3 comprises 14 residues. DNA of the CDR3: TGTGCCAGCAGTGTAGCGGTGGACACCGGGGAGCTGTTTTTT. This encodes CASSVAVDTGELFF.

This clone was counted a few times. CDR3 in amino acids: CASSDSWGTDTQYF. The CDR3 nucleotides read TGTGCCAGCAGTGACTCGTGGGGCACAGATACGCAGTATTTT. V gene TRBV6-4 combines with J gene TRBJ2-3; D is unresolved. The germline V and J ends were trimmed by 0 bases and 1 base, with 5 bases remaining between them. CDR1 MRHNA and CDR2 SNTAGT come from the germline V gene. The CDR3 contains 14 residues.

The chain couples TRBV12-5 to TRBJ2-3, with D possibly being TRBD1 or TRBD2 (5 bases each). CDR3 length: 20 amino acids. V gave up 2 bases and J gave up 6 bases, with 30 bases separating them. Looked up from germline, CDR1 is LGHNT and CDR2 is FRNRAP. The CDR3 reads CASGLSSKRSAWGNTDTQYF. In nucleotides, the CDR3 is TGTGCTAGTGGTTTGTCAAGTAAGAGGAGCGCATGGGGGAATACTGATACGCAGTATTTT.